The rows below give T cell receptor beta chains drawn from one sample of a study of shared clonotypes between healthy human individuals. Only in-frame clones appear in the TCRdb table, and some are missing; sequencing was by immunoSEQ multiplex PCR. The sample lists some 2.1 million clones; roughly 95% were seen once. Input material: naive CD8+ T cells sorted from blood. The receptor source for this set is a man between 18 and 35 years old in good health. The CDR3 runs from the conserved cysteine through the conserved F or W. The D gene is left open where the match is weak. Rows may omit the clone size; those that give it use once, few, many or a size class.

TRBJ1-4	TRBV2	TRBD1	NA	CASSEGQGWNEELFF	TGTGCCAGCAGTGAGGGACAGGGATGGAATGAAGAACTGTTTTTT
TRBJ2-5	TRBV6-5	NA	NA	CASSYSLSTQETQYF	TGTGCCAGCAGTTACTCTTTGAGTACACAAGAGACCCAGTACTTC
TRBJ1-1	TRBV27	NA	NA	CASSSGLAMNTEAFF	TGTGCCAGCAGTTCAGGACTCGCAATGAACACTGAAGCTTTCTTT
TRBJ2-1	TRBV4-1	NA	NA	CASSLQVGSYNEQFF	TGCGCCAGCAGCCTGCAGGTGGGCTCCTACAATGAGCAGTTCTTC
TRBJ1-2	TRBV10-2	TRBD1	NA	CASSEWVTGTGDGGYTF	TGCGCCAGCAGTGAGTGGGTGACCGGGACAGGGGACGGTGGCTACACCTTC
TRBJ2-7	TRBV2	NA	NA	CASSEDWSYEQYF	TGTGCCAGCAGTGAAGACTGGTCCTACGAGCAGTACTTC
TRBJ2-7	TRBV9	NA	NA	CASSVDDSNSYEQYF	TGTGCCAGCAGCGTAGACGACTCCAACTCCTACGAGCAGTACTTC
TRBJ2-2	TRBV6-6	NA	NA	CASLAGELFF	TGTGCCAGCCTAGCCGGGGAGCTGTTTTTT
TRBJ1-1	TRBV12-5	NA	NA	CASGLESGPRNTEAFF	TGTGCTAGTGGTTTGGAGTCGGGGCCGCGGAACACTGAAGCTTTCTTT
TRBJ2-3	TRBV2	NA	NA	CASSEAGGTDTQYF	TGTGCCAGCAGTGAAGCGGGAGGCACAGATACGCAGTATTTT
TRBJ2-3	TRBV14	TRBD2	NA	CASSQDLAGGADTQYF	TGTGCCAGCAGCCAAGATCTAGCGGGGGGAGCAGATACGCAGTATTTT
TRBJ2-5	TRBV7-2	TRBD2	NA	CASSPLAGAAVGTQYF	TGTGCCAGCAGCCCTTTAGCGGGGGCTGCGGTTGGGACCCAGTACTTC
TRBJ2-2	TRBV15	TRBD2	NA	CATSRAPSGSFAGELFF	TGTGCCACCAGCAGAGCTCCTAGCGGGAGCTTCGCCGGGGAGCTGTTTTTT
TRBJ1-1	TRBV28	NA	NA	CASRKRLPGPEESIMNTEAFF	TGTGCCAGCAGGAAACGGCTCCCGGGACCCGAAGAATCAATCATGAACACTGAAGCTTTCTTT
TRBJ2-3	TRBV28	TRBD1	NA	CASSLPDLGTGVADTQYF	TGTGCCAGCAGTTTACCCGACCTCGGGACAGGGGTGGCAGATACGCAGTATTTT
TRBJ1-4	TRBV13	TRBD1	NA	CASSQTGGVSEKLFF	TGTGCCAGCAGTCAGACAGGGGGAGTGAGTGAAAAACTGTTTTTT
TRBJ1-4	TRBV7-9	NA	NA	CASSPSPEGPATNEKLFF	TGTGCCAGCAGCCCTAGTCCTGAGGGCCCCGCAACTAATGAAAAACTGTTTTTT
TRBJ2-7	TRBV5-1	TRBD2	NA	CASSSGLAGGGEQYF	TGCGCCAGCAGCTCGGGACTAGCGGGAGGTGGTGAGCAGTACTTC
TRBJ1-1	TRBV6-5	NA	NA	CASSYLGMNTEAFF	TGTGCCAGCAGTTACCTAGGGATGAACACTGAAGCTTTCTTT
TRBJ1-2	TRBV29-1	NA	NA	CSVGAGDGYTF	TGCAGCGTTGGAGCAGGGGATGGCTACACCTTC
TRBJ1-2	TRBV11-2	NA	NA	CASSYTTAGWYGYTF	TGTGCCAGCAGTTACACGACGGCAGGGTGGTATGGCTACACCTTC
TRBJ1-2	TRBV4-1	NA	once	CASSQEGEAGANGYTF	TGCGCCAGCAGCCAAGAGGGGGAGGCAGGGGCAAATGGCTACACCTTC
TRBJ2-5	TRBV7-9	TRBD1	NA	CASPGTGIQETQYF	TGTGCATCGCCGGGGACAGGGATTCAAGAGACCCAGTACTTC
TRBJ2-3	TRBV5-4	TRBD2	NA	CASSDPLPSGPVRADTQYF	TGTGCCAGCAGCGATCCCTTACCTAGCGGGCCGGTGCGCGCAGATACGCAGTATTTT
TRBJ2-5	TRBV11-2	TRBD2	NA	CASSLGAGGQETQYF	TGTGCCAGCAGCTTAGGCGCGGGAGGGCAAGAGACCCAGTACTTC
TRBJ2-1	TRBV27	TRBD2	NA	CASSFHDRLAGGGLYNEQFF	TGTGCCAGCAGTTTCCATGATAGGCTAGCGGGAGGAGGTCTGTACAATGAGCAGTTCTTC
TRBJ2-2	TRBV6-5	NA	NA	CASSYSIAGAGELFF	TGTGCCAGCAGTTACTCGATCGCAGGGGCCGGGGAGCTGTTTTTT
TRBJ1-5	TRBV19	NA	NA	CASSIVGGSYSNQPQHF	TGTGCCAGTAGTATAGTCGGCGGCAGTTATAGCAATCAGCCCCAGCATTTT
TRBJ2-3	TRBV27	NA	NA	CASRLAGGTDTQYF	TGTGCCAGCAGACTAGCTGGGGGCACAGATACGCAGTATTTT
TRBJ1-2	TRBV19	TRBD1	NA	CASFKETGADGYTF	TGTGCCAGTTTTAAGGAGACAGGGGCGGATGGCTACACCTTC
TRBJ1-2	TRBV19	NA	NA	CASSIDSASNYGYTF	TGTGCCAGTAGTATCGACAGCGCCTCTAACTATGGCTACACCTTC
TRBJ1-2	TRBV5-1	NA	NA	CASSGSDGNYGYTF	TGCGCCAGCAGCGGCTCGGACGGAAACTATGGCTACACCTTC
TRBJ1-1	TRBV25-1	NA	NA	CASSEGHPNTEAFF	TGTGCCAGCAGTGAAGGACACCCGAACACTGAAGCTTTCTTT
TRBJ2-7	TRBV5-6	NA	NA	CASSLVRTYEQYF	TGTGCCAGCAGCTTGGTCCGAACCTACGAGCAGTACTTC
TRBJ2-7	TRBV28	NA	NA	CASSLISYEQYF	TGTGCCAGCAGTTTAATTTCCTACGAGCAGTACTTC
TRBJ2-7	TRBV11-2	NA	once	CASSFGTYEQYF	TGTGCCAGCAGCTTTGGGACGTACGAGCAGTACTTC
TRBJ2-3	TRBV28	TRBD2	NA	CASSFNGGGGPVGDTQYF	TGTGCCAGCAGTTTCAATGGTGGGGGAGGGCCCGTAGGAGATACGCAGTATTTT
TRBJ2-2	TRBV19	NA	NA	CASSPGVTGELFF	TGTGCCAGTAGTCCCGGGGTCACCGGGGAGCTGTTTTTT
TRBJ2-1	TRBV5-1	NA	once	CASSLDRASYNEQFF	TGCGCCAGCAGCTTGGACCGAGCCTCCTACAATGAGCAGTTCTTC
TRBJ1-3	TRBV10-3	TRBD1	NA	CAISESDREGGNTIYF	TGTGCCATCAGTGAGTCAGACAGGGAGGGTGGAAACACCATATATTTT
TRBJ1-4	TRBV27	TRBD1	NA	CASSLSKGQFLRGEKLFF	TGTGCCAGCAGTTTATCGAAGGGACAGTTTCTCCGGGGTGAAAAACTGTTTTTT
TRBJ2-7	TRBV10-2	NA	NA	CASTRVGDLDYEQYF	TGCGCCAGCACCCGAGTGGGGGATTTAGACTACGAGCAGTACTTC
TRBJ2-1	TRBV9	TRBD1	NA	CASSDSTGYNEQFF	TGTGCCAGCAGCGACTCGACAGGGTACAATGAGCAGTTCTTC
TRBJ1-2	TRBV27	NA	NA	CASINGAESMNYGYTF	TGTGCCAGCATCAACGGCGCCGAAAGTATGAACTATGGCTACACCTTC
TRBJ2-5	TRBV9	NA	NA	CASSVEPDTLRETQYF	TGTGCCAGCAGCGTAGAACCGGACACCCTAAGGGAGACCCAGTACTTC
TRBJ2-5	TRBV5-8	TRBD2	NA	CASTLPSGWETQYF	TGTGCCAGCACCCTACCTAGCGGTTGGGAGACCCAGTACTTC
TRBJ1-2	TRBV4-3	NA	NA	CASSQDLGGGNGYTF	TGCGCCAGCAGCCAAGATCTAGGAGGGGGTAATGGCTACACCTTC
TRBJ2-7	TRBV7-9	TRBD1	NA	CASSLPDRPYEQYF	TGTGCCAGCAGCCTACCGGACAGGCCTTACGAGCAGTACTTC
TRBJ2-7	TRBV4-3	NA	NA	CASSRLTGPYEQYF	TGCGCCAGCAGCCGGTTGACAGGCCCTTATGAGCAGTACTTC
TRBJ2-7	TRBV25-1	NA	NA	CASSEPGSGIYEQYF	TGTGCCAGCAGTGAGCCGGGATCCGGGATCTACGAGCAGTACTTC
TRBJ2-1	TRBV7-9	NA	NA	CASSSVETRVSDEQFF	TGTGCCAGCAGCTCCGTTGAGACGAGGGTGTCTGATGAGCAGTTCTTC
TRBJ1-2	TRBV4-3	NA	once	CASSQEEGTNYGYTF	TGCGCCAGCAGCCAAGAGGAGGGAACCAACTATGGCTACACCTTC
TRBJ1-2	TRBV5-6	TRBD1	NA	CASSPPGGTGANYGYTF	TGTGCCAGCAGCCCCCCAGGTGGGACAGGGGCTAACTATGGCTACACCTTC
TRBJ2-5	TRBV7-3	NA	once	CASSLRGGDNQETQYF	TGTGCCAGCAGCTTAAGGGGAGGGGACAATCAAGAGACCCAGTACTTC
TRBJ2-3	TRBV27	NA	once	CASSLGNAGTDTQYF	TGTGCCAGCAGTTTAGGGAACGCTGGCACAGATACGCAGTATTTT
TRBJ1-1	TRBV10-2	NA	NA	CASSEMTDEAFF	TGCGCCAGCAGTGAAATGACAGACGAAGCTTTCTTT
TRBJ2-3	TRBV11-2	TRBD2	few	CASSLLAGISTDTQYF	TGTGCCAGCAGCCTACTAGCGGGGATAAGCACAGATACGCAGTATTTT
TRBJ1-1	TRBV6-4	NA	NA	CASSDRLGEEAFF	TGTGCCAGCAGTGACCGCTTGGGCGAAGAAGCTTTCTTT
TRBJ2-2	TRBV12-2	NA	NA	CASRPDTNTGELFF	TGTGCAAGTCGCCCCGACACGAACACCGGGGAGCTGTTTTTT
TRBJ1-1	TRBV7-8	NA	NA	CASSLDSEGMNTEAFF	TGTGCCAGCAGCTTAGATTCTGAAGGGATGAACACTGAAGCTTTCTTT